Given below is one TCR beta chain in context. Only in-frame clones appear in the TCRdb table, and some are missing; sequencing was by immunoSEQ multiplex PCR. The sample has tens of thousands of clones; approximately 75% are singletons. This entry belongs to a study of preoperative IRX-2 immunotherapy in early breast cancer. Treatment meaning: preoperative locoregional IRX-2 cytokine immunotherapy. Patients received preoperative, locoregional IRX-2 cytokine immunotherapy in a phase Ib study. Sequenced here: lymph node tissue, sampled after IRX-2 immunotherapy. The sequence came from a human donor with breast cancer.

Written as DNA, the CDR3 is TGCAGCGTGACCGGGACAGGCGCCCAGAATGAAAAACTGTTTTTT. Its translation is CSVTGTGAQNEKLFF. The chain couples TRBV29-1 to TRBJ1-4, with 8 bases lining up with TRBD1. CDR1 and CDR2 (germline): SQVTM, ANQGSEA. J was trimmed by 5 bases and V by 6 bases; bases with no gene match: 11. The CDR3 has 15 amino acids.